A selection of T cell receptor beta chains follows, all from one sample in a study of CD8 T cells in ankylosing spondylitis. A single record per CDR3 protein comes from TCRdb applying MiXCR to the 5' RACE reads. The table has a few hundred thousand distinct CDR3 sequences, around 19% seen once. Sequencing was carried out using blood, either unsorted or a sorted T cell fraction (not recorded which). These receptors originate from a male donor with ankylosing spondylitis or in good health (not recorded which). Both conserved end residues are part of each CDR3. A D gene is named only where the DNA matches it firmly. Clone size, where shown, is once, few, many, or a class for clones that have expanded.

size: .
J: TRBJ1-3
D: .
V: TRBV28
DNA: TGTGCCAACAGTCAATTCCCCAGACAAAGCTCTGGAAACACCATATATTTT
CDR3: CANSQFPRQSSGNTIYF

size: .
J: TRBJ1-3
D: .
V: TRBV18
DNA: TGTGCCAGCTCACCCATCATCGAAGAGAACTTCTCTGGAAACACCATATATTTT
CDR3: CASSPIIEENFSGNTIYF

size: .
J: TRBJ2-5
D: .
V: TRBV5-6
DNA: TGTGCCAGCGGGGCTTACCAAGAGACCCAGTACTTC
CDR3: CASGAYQETQYF

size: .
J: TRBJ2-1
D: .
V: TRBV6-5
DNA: TGTGCCAGCAGTTACTCCCCAGTGAACTACAATGAGCAGTTCTTC
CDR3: CASSYSPVNYNEQFF

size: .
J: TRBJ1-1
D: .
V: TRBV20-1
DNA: TGCAGTGCCAGCGTGGGGAACACTGAAGCTTTCTTT
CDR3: CSASVGNTEAFF

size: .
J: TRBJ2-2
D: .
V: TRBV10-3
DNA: TGTGCCATCAGCCTCGGTGGGACTGTGAACACCGGGGAGCTGTTTTTT
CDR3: CAISLGGTVNTGELFF

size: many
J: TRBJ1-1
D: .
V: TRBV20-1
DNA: TGCAGTGCTAGAGCCGGGACGAGGAACACTGAAGCTTTCTTT
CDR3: CSARAGTRNTEAFF

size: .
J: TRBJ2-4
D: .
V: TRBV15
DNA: TGTGCCACCAGCAGAGATTCGGGGGCGCAAGTTGGTATAGCCAAAAACATTCAGTACTTC
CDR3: CATSRDSGAQVGIAKNIQYF

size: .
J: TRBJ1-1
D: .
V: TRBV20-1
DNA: TGCAGTGCTAGAGATAAATTGCCAATCGGACAGAACACTGAAGCTTTCTTT
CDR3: CSARDKLPIGQNTEAFF

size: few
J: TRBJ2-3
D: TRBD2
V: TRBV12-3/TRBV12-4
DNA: TGTGCCAGCAGTTTCCCGGCGGGGGGGGGAGATACGCAGTATTTT
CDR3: CASSFPAGGGDTQYF

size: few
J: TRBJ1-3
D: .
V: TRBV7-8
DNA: TGTGCCAGCAGCTTAGTAGCTGGTTCCCGCTCTGGAAACACCATATATTTT
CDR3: CASSLVAGSRSGNTIYF

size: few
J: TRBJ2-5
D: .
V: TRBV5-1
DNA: TGCGCCAGCAGTGTCGGGGCGCCTAAAGAGACCCAGTACTTC
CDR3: CASSVGAPKETQYF

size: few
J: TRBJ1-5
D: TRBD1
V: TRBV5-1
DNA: TGCGCCAGCAGCTTGGAAACAGGGGACGGTTTGGCTCAGCCCCAGCATTTT
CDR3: CASSLETGDGLAQPQHF

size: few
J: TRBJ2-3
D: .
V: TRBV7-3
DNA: TGTGCCAGCAGCTCCACGGGACGTGCAGATACGCAGTATTTT
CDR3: CASSSTGRADTQYF

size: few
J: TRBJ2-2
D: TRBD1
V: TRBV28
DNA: TGTGCCAGCCGGACAGGGGCTTCCACCGGGGAGCTGTTTTTT
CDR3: CASRTGASTGELFF

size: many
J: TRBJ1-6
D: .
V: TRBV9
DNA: TGTGCCAGCAGCGTAGATGGCCAGGCCGGGTCACCCCTCCACTTT
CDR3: CASSVDGQAGSPLHF

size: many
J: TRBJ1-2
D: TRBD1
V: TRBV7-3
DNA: TGTGCCAGCAGCGCCTCGACAGGGAACTATGGCTACACCTTC
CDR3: CASSASTGNYGYTF

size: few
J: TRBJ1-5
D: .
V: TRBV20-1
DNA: TGCAGTGCTAATCGGGGGGTTAGCAATCAGCCCCAGCATTTT
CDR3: CSANRGVSNQPQHF

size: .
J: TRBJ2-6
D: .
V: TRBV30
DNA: TGTGCCTGGAGTGTGAGCTCTGGGGCCAACGTCCTGACTTTC
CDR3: CAWSVSSGANVLTF

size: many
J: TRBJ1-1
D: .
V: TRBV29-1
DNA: TGCAGCGTGATGGGACGTCTGATGAACACTGAAGCTTTCTTT
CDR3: CSVMGRLMNTEAFF

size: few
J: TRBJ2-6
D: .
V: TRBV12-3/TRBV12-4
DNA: TGTGCCAGCAGTTTGAGGGACATGAGCTCTGGGGCCAACGTCCTGACTTTC
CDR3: CASSLRDMSSGANVLTF

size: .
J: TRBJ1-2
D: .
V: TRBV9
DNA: TGTGCCAGCAGCGTAGCTTCCGGGGCTGTGAGCTATGGCTACACCTTC
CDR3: CASSVASGAVSYGYTF

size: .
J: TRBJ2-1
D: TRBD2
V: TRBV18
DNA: TGTGCCAGCTCACCACACGGACTAGCGGGAGGGCAGCTCATTTACAATGAGCAGTTCTTC
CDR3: CASSPHGLAGGQLIYNEQFF

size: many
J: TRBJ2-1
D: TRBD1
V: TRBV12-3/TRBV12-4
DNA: TGTGCCAGCAGTGTCCGGGACAGGGGAGGTGGGCAGTTCTTC
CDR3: CASSVRDRGGGQFF

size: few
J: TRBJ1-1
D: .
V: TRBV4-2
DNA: TGTGCCAGCAGCCAAGATATAATGGGGCCCTTCTTT
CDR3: CASSQDIMGPFF

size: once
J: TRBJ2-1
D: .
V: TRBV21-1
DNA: TGTGCCAGCAGCAAAGGGTCAGCCTCGAACTCCTACAATGAGCAGTTCTTC
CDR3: CASSKGSASNSYNEQFF

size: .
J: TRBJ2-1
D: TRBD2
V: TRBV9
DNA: TGTGCCAGCAGCGTCGGGACTAGCGGGGGGCCTTCCTACAATGAGCAGTTCTTC
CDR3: CASSVGTSGGPSYNEQFF

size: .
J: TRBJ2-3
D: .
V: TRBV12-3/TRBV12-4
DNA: TGTGCCAGCAGCCCCACCGGGGTCACCGGCACAGATACGCAGTATTTT
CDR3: CASSPTGVTGTDTQYF

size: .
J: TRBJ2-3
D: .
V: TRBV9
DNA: TGTGCCAGCAGCGTAGACCCGAGCAGAAATACGCAGTATTTT
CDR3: CASSVDPSRNTQYF

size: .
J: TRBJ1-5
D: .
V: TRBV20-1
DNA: TGCAGTGCTCGTTATTGGGGACCTAATCAGCCCCAGCATTTT
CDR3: CSARYWGPNQPQHF

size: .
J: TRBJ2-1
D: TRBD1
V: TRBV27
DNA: TGTGCCAGCAGCCCGGACAGGGGGCTCCCTAATGAGCAGTTCTTC
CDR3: CASSPDRGLPNEQFF

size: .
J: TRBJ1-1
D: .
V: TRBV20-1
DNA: TGCAGTGCTATACAGGTCACTGAAGCTTTCTTT
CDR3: CSAIQVTEAFF

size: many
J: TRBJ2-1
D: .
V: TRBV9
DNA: TGTGCCAGCAGAAGGGGGGTCAACTCCTACAATGAGCAGTTCTTC
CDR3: CASRRGVNSYNEQFF

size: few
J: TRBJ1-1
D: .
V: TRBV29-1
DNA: TGCAGCGTTGTCTACACAGTTGAAGCTTTCTTT
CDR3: CSVVYTVEAFF